Listed here is a single TCR beta chain. RNA was extracted with the RNeasy kit, and a quantity of roughly 0.5 to 1 ug was reverse transcribed using random hexamers. TCRdb fed the immunoSEQ multiplex PCR reads into MiXCR, producing one record per CDR3 protein. The data hold some 260,000 distinct CDR3 sequences, with 80% to 95% observed a single time. The record originates from a study of CD8 T cells in Susac syndrome. There are 13 residues in the CDR3. V lost 3 bases and J lost 7, with 10 bases in between. In germline, CDR1 is LNHDA, CDR2 SQIVND (reference sequence). Sequenced sample: CD4+ T cells from PBMCs. This receptor was identified in a human donor with multiple sclerosis. This chain connects TRBV19 to TRBJ2-1; D remains ambiguous. CDR3 residues: CASSMSRANEQFF. As DNA, the CDR3 is TGTGCCAGTAGTATGAGCAGAGCTAATGAGCAGTTCTTC. Combining the CDR3 with reference TRBV19 and TRBJ2-1 gives the whole variable domain DGGITQSPKYLFRKEGQNVTLSCEQNLNHDAMYWYRQDPGQGLRLIYYSQIVNDFQKGDIAEGYSVSREKKESFPLTVTSAQKNPTAFYLCASSMSRANEQFFGPGTRLTVL.